Listed below are T cell receptor beta chains from one sample, sequenced in a study of T-cell memory formation after mild COVID-19. TCRdb re-called the 5' RACE reads with MiXCR, one entry per CDR3 protein. The sample includes 550,000 to 600,000 distinct CDR3 sequences, around 15% seen only once; the top ten take about 7.5%. Sequencing input: PBMCs or a T cell subset sorted from them (not recorded which). These receptors were taken from an adult woman who had mild COVID-19 (a few samples of this study predate the infection). Cell type and time point are not known. CDR3s include the opening cysteine and the closing phenylalanine or tryptophan. D genes are given only for firm matches. Part of the rows lack a size; the others show once, few, many or a class for expanded clones.

few	NA	TRBV12-3/TRBV12-4	TRBJ2-2	TGTGCCAGCAGCTTCATAACGGGACAAATCCCCCCCGGGGAGCTGTTTTTT	CASSFITGQIPPGELFF
NA	NA	TRBV14	TRBJ2-5	TGTGCCAGCAGTCCCCCCCATAAATACTTC	CASSPPHKYF
many	TRBD2	TRBV5-1	TRBJ2-1	TGCGCCAGCACATCGACTAGCCATGAGCAGTTCTTC	CASTSTSHEQFF
NA	NA	TRBV4-2	TRBJ2-4	TGTGCCAGCAGCCCCCTGGGGCTAGCGCAGCTAGCCAAAAACATTCAGTACTTC	CASSPLGLAQLAKNIQYF
few	TRBD1	TRBV20-1	TRBJ2-5	TGCAGTGCTATGGGGAAGACAGGGGGCTTTAGGGAGACCCAGTACTTC	CSAMGKTGGFRETQYF
few	TRBD2	TRBV12-3/TRBV12-4	TRBJ2-1	TGTGCCAGCAGTCCCGGACTAGCCAACCATCGTGAGCAGTTCTTC	CASSPGLANHREQFF
NA	TRBD1	TRBV29-1	TRBJ1-2	TGCAGCGTTATAACAGGGGGCGACGTTGGCTACACCTTC	CSVITGGDVGYTF
few	NA	TRBV19	TRBJ1-1	TGTGCCAGTAGTAGCCAGGGATGGACTGAAGCTTTCTTT	CASSSQGWTEAFF
few	NA	TRBV29-1	TRBJ1-2	TGCAGCGTTCTTGACAGCCGACGCTATGGCTACACCTTC	CSVLDSRRYGYTF
NA	NA	TRBV24-1	TRBJ1-2	TGTGCCACCAGTGATTCGGGACGGTTTTTGGGAGGCTACACCTTC	CATSDSGRFLGGYTF
NA	TRBD2	TRBV5-6	TRBJ2-1	TGTGCCAGCAGCTTGGCCCTTCCCGGGACTATCTTGAACTTC	CASSLALPGTILNF
NA	NA	TRBV12-3/TRBV12-4	TRBJ1-1	TGTGCCAGCAGCCGGTCGGGGTCGACGGCTTTCTTT	CASSRSGSTAFF
few	NA	TRBV12-3/TRBV12-4	TRBJ2-6	TGTGCCAGCGCCCCGATGGTTGGGGCCAACGTCCTGACTTTC	CASAPMVGANVLTF
NA	NA	TRBV4-1	TRBJ1-2	TGCGCCAGCAGGGCCTTGGGCCTTGCTAACTATGGCTACACCTTC	CASRALGLANYGYTF
NA	NA	TRBV20-1	TRBJ1-5	TGCAGTGCTTTTCCGGGACACAGCAATCAGCCCCAGCATTTT	CSAFPGHSNQPQHF
NA	NA	TRBV11-2	TRBJ2-2	TGTGCCAGCAGCTTAGTTCCGACAGCTTTAAACACCGGGGAGCTGTTTTTT	CASSLVPTALNTGELFF
few	NA	TRBV24-1	TRBJ2-2	TGTGCCACCAGTGATTCATCGGTCCCAAGGGACACCGGGGAGCTGTTTTTT	CATSDSSVPRDTGELFF
many	NA	TRBV3-1	TRBJ1-6	TGTGCCAGCAGAAAAGACCAATATAATTCACCCCTCCACTTT	CASRKDQYNSPLHF
NA	NA	TRBV5-1	TRBJ1-1	TGCGCCAGCAGCTTGAACGGGGCGATGAACACTGAAGCTTTCTTT	CASSLNGAMNTEAFF
few	NA	TRBV7-8	TRBJ1-2	TGTGCCAGCAGCTTACCGATAGAATATAACTATGGCTACACCTTC	CASSLPIEYNYGYTF
NA	NA	TRBV20-1	TRBJ1-1	TGCAGTGCTAGGTTGGGGCCGGCTGAAGCTTTCTTT	CSARLGPAEAFF
NA	NA	TRBV20-1	TRBJ1-3	TGCAGTGCTAGAGACCCAAGACGAAACTCTGGAAACACCATATATTTT	CSARDPRRNSGNTIYF
NA	TRBD2	TRBV27	TRBJ2-5	TGTGCCAGCAGGAGGACTAGCGGGGGGCTACAAGAGACCCAGTACTTC	CASRRTSGGLQETQYF
NA	NA	TRBV5-1	TRBJ1-1	TGCGCCAGCAGCTTGACCTACCAGCAGAACACTGAAGCTTTCTTT	CASSLTYQQNTEAFF
few	TRBD2	TRBV29-1	TRBJ2-3	TGCAGCGTAGATAGCGGGATCACAGATACGCAGTATTTT	CSVDSGITDTQYF
NA	TRBD2	TRBV30	TRBJ2-3	TGTGCCTGGAGTGGGTTGCGACTAGCGGAAAGCACAGATACGCAGTATTTT	CAWSGLRLAESTDTQYF
many	NA	TRBV7-3	TRBJ1-2	TGTGCCAGCAGCTTAATGGGCGGTTATGGCTACACCTTC	CASSLMGGYGYTF
few	TRBD1	TRBV15	TRBJ2-1	TGTGCCACCAGCAGAATTGACAGGGGTCAGCAGTTATTC	CATSRIDRGQQLF
NA	NA	TRBV5-5	TRBJ2-5	TGTGCCAGCAGCTTGATCGTCAGTCTTCCGGGAGAGACCCAGTACTTC	CASSLIVSLPGETQYF
few	NA	TRBV7-9	TRBJ2-1	TGTGCTCCCTTTGCCAATGAGCAGTTCTTC	CAPFANEQFF